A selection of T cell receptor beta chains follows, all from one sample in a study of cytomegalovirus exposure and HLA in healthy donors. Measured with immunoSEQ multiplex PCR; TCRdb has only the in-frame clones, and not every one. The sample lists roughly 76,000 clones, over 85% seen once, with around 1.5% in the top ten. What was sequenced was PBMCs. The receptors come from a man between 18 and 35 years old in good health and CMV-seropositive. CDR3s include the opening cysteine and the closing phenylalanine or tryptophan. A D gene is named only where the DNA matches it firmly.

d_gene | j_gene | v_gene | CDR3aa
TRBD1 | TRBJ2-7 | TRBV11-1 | CASSLQGAGEQYF
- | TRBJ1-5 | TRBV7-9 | CASSLAGSQGNQPQHF
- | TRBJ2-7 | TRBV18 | CASSRGDHEQYF
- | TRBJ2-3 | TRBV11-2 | CASSSAGPRKTDTQYF
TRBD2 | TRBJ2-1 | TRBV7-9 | CASSDGLAAPNEQFF
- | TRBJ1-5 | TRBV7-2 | CASSPGGGSQPQHF
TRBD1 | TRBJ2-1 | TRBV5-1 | CASSTPGQHNEQFF
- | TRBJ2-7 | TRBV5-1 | CASSLTRVGYEQYF
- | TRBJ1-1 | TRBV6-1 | CALGGPRAGPEAFF
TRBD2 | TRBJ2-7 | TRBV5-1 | CASSGTSIHEQYF
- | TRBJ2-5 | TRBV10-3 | CAISAVEQETQYF
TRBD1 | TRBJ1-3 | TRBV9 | CASSDGTGLGNTIYF
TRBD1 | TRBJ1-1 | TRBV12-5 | CASGSLSRQGWWNTEAFF
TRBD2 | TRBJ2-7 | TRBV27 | CASRVLAGGRGEQYF
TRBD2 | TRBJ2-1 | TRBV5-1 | CASSLGSTSGNEQFF
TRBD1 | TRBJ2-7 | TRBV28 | CANSLQGAPYEQYF
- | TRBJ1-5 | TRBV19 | CASSPPGTNQPQHF
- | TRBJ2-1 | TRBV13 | CASATGNEQFF
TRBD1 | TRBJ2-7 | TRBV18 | CASSPQGAAYEQYF
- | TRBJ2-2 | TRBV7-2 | CASRLNRVTGELFF
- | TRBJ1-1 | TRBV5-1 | CASSTGLNTEAFF
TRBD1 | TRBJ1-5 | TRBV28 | CASSPLTGQGGYSNQPQHF
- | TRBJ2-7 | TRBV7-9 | CASSADSQEGF
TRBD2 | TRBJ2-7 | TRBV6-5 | CASSSFTSVHEQYF
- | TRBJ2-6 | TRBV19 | CASSITASGANVLTF
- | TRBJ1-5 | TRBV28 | CASSSPGHFFQPQHF
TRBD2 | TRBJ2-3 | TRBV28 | CASSLSGTSVEYF
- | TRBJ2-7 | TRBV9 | CASSVSPGARGEQYF
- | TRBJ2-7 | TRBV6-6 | CASSYSRGNYEQYF
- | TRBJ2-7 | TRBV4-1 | CASSQKIEYEQYF
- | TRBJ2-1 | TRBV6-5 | CASSPSTGLSNEQFF
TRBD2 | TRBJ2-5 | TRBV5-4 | CASSPNIAGVLSETQYF
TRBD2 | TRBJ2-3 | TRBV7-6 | CASSPGTSGITDTQYF
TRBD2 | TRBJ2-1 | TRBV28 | CASSSGGSDYYNEQFF
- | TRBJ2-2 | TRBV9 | CASSVWLAGELFF
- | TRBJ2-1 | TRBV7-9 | CASSTQGNEQFF
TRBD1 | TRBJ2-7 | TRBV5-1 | CASSYSGTGAYEQYF
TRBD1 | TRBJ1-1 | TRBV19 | CASDRGFEAFF